This entry is about one T cell receptor (beta chain). The specificity of this receptor is unknown. Relative to the germline gene, one junction end is altered; a read error may explain this. Library creation used 5' RACE. The listed sequencing device is Illumina HiSeq 2500. A second PCR of 7 to 11 cycles was performed with a sample-barcoded 5' primer and a J-beta primer mix. Each TCR beta cDNA molecule received a unique molecular identifier from a template-switch 5' adaptor carrying 12 random nucleotides. Each sample yielded at least 3 million CDR3-containing paired-end reads. First-strand cDNA synthesis was performed from all RNA using the Mint cDNA synthesis kit, with priming by a TRBC-specific oligonucleotide. All cDNA was treated with uracil-DNA glycosylase and then went through a first 18-cycle PCR with the universal primers M1SS and BC2_uni_R. Per the source publication's procedure: For normalization, 1 million high-quality reads, each with a distinct molecular identifier, were randomly selected from each sample. Instead of being binned into consensus sequences, reads that shared molecular identifiers were thrown out. MiTCR, with a Q25 quality threshold and the strictest error-elimination algorithm, was used for CDR3 identification, clonotype clustering and error correction. Lower-bound total TCR beta diversity was estimated with a nonparametric unseen species model using Euler transformation. TCRdb trimmed the raw reads at Q25, called clones with MiXCR and kept productive beta chains. Rows merge per CDR3 protein into single entries with the most common DNA and genes. The V and J calls follow TCRdb's processing rather than the paper's. The sample profile shows approximately 900,000 distinct CDR3 sequences; 48% of them were found once. The ten largest account for around 15% of the sample.

The entry originates in a study of blood T cells in healthy people across ages (dated by TCRdb to between 2014 and 2016). Turning to the overall study: In model experiments, template switching captured roughly one uniquely barcoded TCR beta cDNA molecule for every two T cells. Donors of different ages were randomly distributed across sequencing lanes to avoid experimental bias. The donors were split into four age groups: young (average about 15 years), middle-aged (nearly 40), aged (over 55) and long-lived (roughly 77). Using the same blood draw, the study looked at two additional independent replicas of 1 million unique cDNA reads for two donors, one aged 18 to 30 and the other aged 80 or older. Age-related changes in TCR beta repertoire diversity were measured in the study by deep sequencing normalized with unique cDNA molecular identifiers.

Here is what the overall study found, with its caveats: Because the CMV infection status of the donors was unknown, age-related changes in expanded clonotypes may potentially have been confounded. As age increased, observed TCR beta diversity per million T cells dropped in a roughly linear way, and a significant reduction was already evident by age 40. Compared with the aged group, the long-lived group had more naive CD4+ T cells, fewer expanded clones and increased TCR diversity, suggesting age selection. Estimates of total diversity based on one million sequenced T cells were considered lower bounds and underestimates. Because profiling used bulk unsorted PBMCs, naive and antigen-experienced compartments could not be compared conclusively. There was a strong correlation between observed TCR beta diversity and the percentage of naive T cells measured by flow cytometry.

From the germline V gene (reference sequence), CDR1 is LGHDT and CDR2 is YNNKEL. The CDR3 starts with the cysteine, ends with the phenylalanine, and has 15 residues. The entry retains the CDR3 DNA only, 45 bases that are in frame from base 1. Systemically healthy Caucasian individuals from Russia, roughly 40 in total and aged roughly 6 to 95 years, were included as donors. Around 10 milliliters of peripheral blood were collected from each donor into EDTA-treated Vacutainer tubes. PBMCs were isolated by Ficoll-Paque density-gradient centrifugation, with at least 6 million obtained per sample. Trizol reagent was used to extract total RNA from the PBMCs, yielding at least 5.5 micrograms per sample. The percentages of naive CD45RAhigh/CD27high T cells were determined by flow cytometry on a PBMC aliquot from every donor.

The sequenced material came from blood. The receptor's source is a man aged 25 to 40 in good health. This receptor chain uses TRBV3-1 and TRBJ1-5; TRBD1 matches 10 bases in the middle. DNA sequence: TGTGCCTGCAGCCGGGACAGGGGCAACAATCAGCCCCAGCATTTT. The translation is CACSRDRGNNQPQHF.